These 21 T cell receptor beta chains originate from one sample sequenced in a study of early T cells in non-severe SARS-CoV-2 infection. TCRdb reprocessed the 5' RACE reads with MiXCR, giving one entry per CDR3 protein. The profile shows roughly 120,000 distinct CDR3 sequences, about 16% of them singletons. Sequenced input: whole blood. The receptors originated from an adult who was a healthcare worker with PCR-confirmed SARS-CoV-2 infection or an uninfected control (not recorded which).

The V and J genes are TRBV5-1 and TRBJ2-2; weak D call: TRBD2 (5 bases). Trimming left V 5 bases short and J 2 bases short, with 10 bases between. This CDR3 comprises 14 residues. Germline V gene sequence: CDR1 SGHRS, CDR2 YFSETQ. This CDR3 reads CASRLAVNTGELFF. The DNA of the CDR3 is TGCGCCAGCAGGCTAGCCGTTAACACCGGGGAGCTGTTTTTT.

A few counts support this clonotype. The V and J genes are TRBV3-1 and TRBJ2-5, with D maybe TRBD1 (5 bases). The CDR3 covers 15 residues. Germline lookup yields CDR1 LGHDT and CDR2 YNNKEL (reference sequence). Trimming left V 1 base short and J 3 bases short, with 12 bases between. The CDR3 DNA reads TGTGCCAGCAGCCAAGGAGGCCAGGGTAAAGAGACCCAGTACTTC. Translating it yields CASSQGGQGKETQYF.

The chain carries TRBV7-3 and TRBJ2-5, with 8 positions matching TRBD1. Trimming removed 5 bases from V and 7 bases from J; junction bases left unmatched: 12. Germline-derived CDR1 and CDR2 are SGHTA and FQGTGA. The CDR3 consists of 15 residues. Here the CDR3 reads CASSLQARGLGTQYF. In DNA form, the CDR3 reads TGTGCCAGCAGCCTCCAAGCCAGGGGGCTCGGGACCCAGTACTTC.

This chain joins TRBV10-2 and TRBJ2-3, with 14 bases lining up with TRBD2. CDR3 length: 15 amino acids. CDR1 is WSHSY and CDR2 is SAAADI in the germline V gene. V shed 6 bases and J 2 bases; nucleotides not matched to a gene: 1. The CDR3 loop is CASRGLAGATDTQYF. CDR3 nucleotides: TGCGCCAGCAGGGGACTAGCGGGGGCCACAGATACGCAGTATTTT.

The rearrangement joins TRBV7-8 to TRBJ2-2; 8 bases fit TRBD1. There are 17 residues in the CDR3. Germline V gene data show CDR1 as SGHVS and CDR2 as FQNEAQ. J lost 6 bases, V lost 1 base, and 10 bases had no gene match. Here the CDR3 DNA reads TGTGCCAGCAGCTTAGGTCCCCGGACAGGGTCGTCCGGGGAGCTGTTTTTT. Translation gives CASSLGPRTGSSGELFF.

The V call is TRBV5-4, the J call TRBJ1-1, with D uncertain. CDR3 length equals 13 residues. Trimming took off 4 bases at V and 7 bases at J, with 14 bases between the two ends. CDR1 is SGHNT and CDR2 is YYREEE in the germline V gene (reference sequence). The CDR3 is CASSREWELEAFF. The CDR3 DNA reads TGTGCCAGCAGCCGGGAGTGGGAACTTGAAGCTTTCTTT.

This clonotype occurred many times. The CDR3 DNA reads TGTGCCAGCAGTTTTGGCGGGAGCGAGCAGTACTTC. Encoded protein: CASSFGGSEQYF. The chain has TRBV27 and TRBJ2-7, with 7 bases identical to TRBD2. CDR1 and CDR2 from the germline V gene are MNHEY and SMNVEV (reference sequence). The junction had 2 bases not matched to a gene; V was cut back by 3 bases and J by 6 bases. This CDR3 is built from 12 residues.

In this sample, this clonotype turned up a few times. The chain couples TRBV7-9 to TRBJ1-1; D gene uncertain. The CDR3 contains 13 residues. Trimming left V 5 bases short and J 1 base short, with 8 bases between. Germline V gives CDR1 SEHNR, CDR2 FQNEAQ (reference sequence). The CDR3 loop is CASSTTQNTEAFF. Here the CDR3 DNA reads TGTGCCAGCAGCACCACACAGAACACTGAAGCTTTCTTT.

The J gene is TRBJ2-2, the V gene TRBV19, with TRBD2 matching over 8 bases. Trimming took 10 bases from V and 6 from J; bases not matched to a gene: 7. This CDR3 region has 13 residues. From germline, CDR1 is LNHDA and CDR2 SQIVND (reference sequence). The CDR3: CATLGLGAGELFF. The CDR3 nucleotides read TGTGCCACCTTGGGACTAGGCGCCGGGGAGCTGTTTTTT. Drawing the rest from reference TRBV19 and TRBJ2-2, the complete variable domain is DGGITQSPKYLFRKEGQNVTLSCEQNLNHDAMYWYRQDPGQGLRLIYYSQIVNDFQKGDIAEGYSVSREKKESFPLTVTSAQKNPTAFYLCATLGLGAGELFFGEGSRLTVL.

This clonotype was seen more than once but under ten times. V gene TRBV11-2 combines with J gene TRBJ2-5; tentative D call: TRBD2 (6 bases). V was clipped by 5 bases and J by 3 bases, with 13 bases between them. Germline assignment: CDR1 SGHAT and CDR2 FQNNGV. The CDR3 has 14 amino acids. CDR3 bases: TGTGCCAGCAGCGCTGGGACTTTAAAAGAGACCCAGTACTTC. Translation: CASSAGTLKETQYF.

In regard to this clonotype: This may stem from a read error, because a much larger clone lies one nucleotide away. V is TRBV6-6 and J is TRBJ2-2; D gene uncertain. CDR1 and CDR2 from the germline V gene are MNHNY and SVGAGI (reference sequence). The CDR3 is 17 amino acids. In DNA form, the CDR3 reads TGTGCCGGCAGTTACTCGGACGTCTCTGGGGACACCGGGGAGCTGTTTTTT. Amino acids: CAGSYSDVSGDTGELFF.

The chain uses TRBV2 and TRBJ2-3; no firm D call. V was pared by 11 bases and J by 6 bases, with 9 bases between. The CDR3 contains 10 residues. Germline CDR1 is SNHLY and CDR2 is FYNNEI. The CDR3 sequence is CAGMGDTQYF. In nucleotides, the CDR3 is TGTGCCGGCATGGGGGATACGCAGTATTTT.

This clonotype turned up a few times. This chain joins TRBV9 and TRBJ1-2, with D possibly matching TRBD1 (6 bases). The germline gives CDR1 SGDLS, CDR2 YYNGEE. CDR3 length: 16 amino acids. Trimming shortened V by 3 bases and J by 4 bases, and 19 bases separated the two germline ends. CDR3 loop: CASSGRAGDHGYGYTF. CDR3 nucleotide sequence: TGTGCCAGCAGCGGGAGAGCAGGGGACCACGGCTATGGCTACACCTTC.

This sequence joins TRBV7-9 and TRBJ2-2; a possible D gene is TRBD1 (5 bases). The germline CDR1 and CDR2 sequences are SEHNR and FQNEAQ (reference sequence). The CDR3 runs to 16 residues. V was clipped by 1 base and J by 5 bases, with 14 bases between them. The CDR3 DNA reads TGTGCCAGCAGCTTAGTCCAGGGTCAGATGACCGGGGAGCTGTTTTTT. This gives the protein CASSLVQGQMTGELFF.

The chain links TRBV29-1 to TRBJ2-7; D may be TRBD1 or TRBD2 (5 bases each). Trimming stripped 4 bases from V and 3 bases from J, with 13 bases between. The CDR3 covers 13 residues. CDR1 SQVTM and CDR2 ANQGSEA come from the germline V gene. CDR3 region: CSVAGRNFYEQYF. DNA of the CDR3: TGCAGCGTTGCGGGACGGAACTTCTACGAGCAGTACTTC.

This clonotype was recorded a few times. The V call is TRBV29-1, the J call TRBJ2-7; 7 bases align to TRBD1. Germline lookup yields CDR1 SQVTM and CDR2 ANQGSEA. V trimming: 7 bases; J trimming: 1 base; junction bases outside the gene matches: 1. This CDR3 is built from 11 residues. The CDR3: CSARGSYEQYF. Written as DNA, the CDR3 is TGCAGCGCCAGGGGGTCCTACGAGCAGTACTTC.

The rearrangement joins TRBV10-3 to TRBJ2-3; 8 nucleotides line up with TRBD2. The CDR3 length is 14 residues. CDR1 and CDR2 from the germline V gene are ENHRY and SYGVKD. V gave up 8 bases and J gave up 5 bases; unmatched junction bases: 9. The CDR3 protein is CAIGSSGGIDTQYF. Written as DNA, the CDR3 is TGTGCCATCGGTTCCAGCGGGGGAATAGATACGCAGTATTTT.

This clonotype was observed a few times. The chain couples TRBV27 to TRBJ1-2; D remains unclear. CDR1 is MNHEY, CDR2 SMNVEV, per germline (reference sequence). The CDR3 length is 15 residues. V was cut by 5 bases and J by 3 bases, with 16 bases left in between. CDR3 residues: CASSPLGLWDYGYTF. The CDR3 bases are TGTGCCAGCAGTCCCCTGGGCCTATGGGACTATGGCTACACCTTC.

This chain links TRBV7-8 with TRBJ1-2; D is ambiguous. CDR3 length equals 16 residues. The germline V and J ends were trimmed by 0 bases and 5 bases, with 16 bases remaining between them. Germline CDR1 and CDR2: SGHVS and FQNEAQ. Here the CDR3 reads CASSLAMGSSPYGYTF. The CDR3 nucleotides read TGTGCCAGCAGCTTAGCAATGGGCTCATCCCCTTATGGCTACACCTTC.

This clonotype was seen at least ten times. This sequence joins TRBV18 and TRBJ1-2; no definite D call. The V end lost 2 bases, the J end lost 3 bases, and 10 bases lay between the germline ends. Germline V gives CDR1 KGHSH, CDR2 LQKENI. This CDR3 comprises 14 residues. The chain's CDR3 is CASSPGRNYYGYTF. The CDR3, as DNA: TGTGCCAGCTCACCAGGGCGGAACTACTATGGCTACACCTTC.

In this sample, this clonotype turned up a few times. The chain recombines TRBV6-4 with TRBJ1-2; the D is unclear. The CDR3 is 14 residues long. Germline CDR1 MRHNA, CDR2 SNTAGT. With 6 bases removed from V and 4 bases from J, the gap between germline ends came to 15 bases. In nucleotides, the CDR3 is TGTGCCAGCAGCGCCAATCCAAGGCCCTATGGCTACACCTTC. Its protein is CASSANPRPYGYTF.